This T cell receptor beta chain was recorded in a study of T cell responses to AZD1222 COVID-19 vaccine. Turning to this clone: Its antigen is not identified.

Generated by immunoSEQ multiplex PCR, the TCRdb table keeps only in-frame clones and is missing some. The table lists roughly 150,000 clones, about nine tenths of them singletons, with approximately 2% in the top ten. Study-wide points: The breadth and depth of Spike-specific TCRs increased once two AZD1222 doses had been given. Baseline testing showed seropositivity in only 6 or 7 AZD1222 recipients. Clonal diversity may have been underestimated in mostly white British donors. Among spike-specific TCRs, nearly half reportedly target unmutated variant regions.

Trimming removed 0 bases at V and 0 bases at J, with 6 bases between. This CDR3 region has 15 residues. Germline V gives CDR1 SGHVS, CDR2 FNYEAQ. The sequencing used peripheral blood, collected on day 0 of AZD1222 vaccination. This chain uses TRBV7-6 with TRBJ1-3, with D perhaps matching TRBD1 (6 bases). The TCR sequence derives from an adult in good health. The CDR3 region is CASSLAGHSGNTIYF. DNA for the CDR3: TGTGCCAGCAGCTTAGCGGGACACTCTGGAAACACCATATATTTT.